This entry is about one T cell receptor (beta chain). The antigen is undetermined. The record originates from a study of T cells after yellow fever vaccination. In TCRdb, the 5' RACE reads were re-called with MiXCR into one record per CDR3 protein. The sample consists of approximately 510,000 distinct CDR3 sequences, 21% of them appearing once. Notes on the study in general: Reappearance after the booster was seen for most primary-vaccination clones, at roughly 96% CD4 and about 90% CD8.

The sequence was collected from a man aged 18 to 29 who received the YFV17D yellow fever vaccine. Sequencing was performed on PBMCs, taken approximately 22 days after the first yellow fever vaccination.

The CDR3 is CASSPRGQGRYGYTF. The CDR3 DNA reads as TGTGCCAGCAGCCCACGAGGACAGGGTCGCTATGGCTACACCTTC. The chain combines TRBV7-9 with TRBJ1-2; 8 bases align to TRBD1. The trim removed 5 bases at V and 4 bases at J, leaving 9 bases unmatched. The CDR3 is 15 residues long. Germline V gene lookup returns CDR1 SEHNR and CDR2 FQNEAQ (reference sequence).